The T cell receptor (beta chain) described here comes from a study of shared clonotypes between healthy human individuals. As for the study in general: Per donor, three plates held CD4 naive cells, three held CD4 memory, two held CD8 naive and one held CD8 memory. Whole-study findings and limits: Researchers found naive subsets generally carried larger estimated richness than memory subsets. Enrolling few donors narrowed the genetic and exposure-history diversity that was represented. Shared across a few donors were roughly 4.7% of the naive CD4 clonotypes.

CDR1 and CDR2 from the germline V gene are SNHLY and FYNNEI. V was trimmed by 5 bases and J by 5 bases, leaving 10 bases between them. The CDR3 has 12 residues. Measured with immunoSEQ multiplex PCR; TCRdb has only the in-frame clones, and not every one. The sample yields roughly 1.5 million clones, 95% to 99% seen once. To note about this clone: Its target is unknown.

The sequenced sample was naive CD4+ T cells sorted from blood. As to subset: CD45RA+ positively selected. The rearrangement uses TRBV2 and TRBJ2-7, with D hard to call. The TCR originated in a man between 25 and 39 years old in good health. The CDR3 sequence: CASSPLTDEQYF. CDR3 nucleotide sequence: TGTGCCAGCAGTCCGCTAACAGACGAGCAGTACTTC.